The 17 T cell receptor beta chains below come from one sample, sequenced in a study of T cell repertoires in cytomegalovirus infection. TCRdb fed the reads into MiXCR, producing one record per CDR3 protein. The sample records around 69,000 distinct CDR3 sequences, 20% to 25% being singletons. These receptors' antigens are unknown. Sequencing used CD8+ T cells from cultured PBMCs, obtained from culture after CMV antigen stimulation. The source is a human donor in good health (CMV status not recorded). Some clones in this sample may be carry-over from other donors' samples.

This rearrangement joins TRBV29-1 to TRBJ2-1, with TRBD1 identical over 10 bases. CDR3 length: 14 residues. Germline V gene data show CDR1 as SQVTM and CDR2 as ANQGSEA. The V gene end was trimmed by 6 bases and the J gene end by 7 bases; junction bases not matched to a gene: 9. This CDR3 is CSVATGTGVNEQFF. CDR3 nucleotides: TGCAGCGTCGCAACCGGGACAGGGGTAAATGAGCAGTTCTTC.

There are a few counts of this clonotype. The genes are TRBV7-2 and TRBJ1-3; perhaps TRBD1 as D (6 bases). V was trimmed by 1 base and J by 0 bases, leaving 13 bases between them. The germline V gene has CDR1 SGHTA and CDR2 FQGNSA. The CDR3 is 17 amino acids. CDR3 loop: CASSLVDRSSSGNTIYF. DNA of the CDR3: TGTGCCAGCAGCTTAGTCGACAGGTCGAGCTCTGGAAACACCATATATTTT.

The genes are TRBV7-6 and TRBJ2-2; maybe TRBD2 (5 bases). V lost 3 bases and J lost 7, with 6 bases in between. Germline V gene lookup returns CDR1 SGHVS and CDR2 FNYEAQ. The CDR3 spans 12 residues. The CDR3 bases are TGTGCCAGCAGCTTCGGAGGCGGGGAGCTGTTTTTT. It yields the protein CASSFGGGELFF.

The chain couples TRBV7-6 to TRBJ1-1; no clear D gene. This CDR3 comprises 16 residues. V lost 1 base and J lost 3, with 15 bases in between. Looked up from germline, CDR1 is SGHVS and CDR2 is FNYEAQ. CDR3 in DNA: TGTGCCAGCAGCTTAGAGGTCCTCGGGCCTCACACTGAAGCTTTCTTT. This sequence encodes CASSLEVLGPHTEAFF.

The chain has TRBV4-1 and TRBJ1-1, with D uncertain. The CDR3 is 16 residues long. V dropped 1 base and J dropped 5 bases, with 17 bases sitting between them. Germline V CDR1 and CDR2: MGHRA, YSYEKL. CDR3 sequence (DNA): TGCGCCAGCAGCCAAGCGGGTGGTAGGGTTGGGACTGAAGCTTTCTTT. This codes for CASSQAGGRVGTEAFF.

This rearrangement joins TRBV7-6 to TRBJ2-2; 10 nucleotides line up with TRBD1. V dropped 4 bases and J dropped 4; count of bases not matched to a gene: 15. The CDR3 length is 19 residues. Germline CDR1 and CDR2: SGHVS and FNYEAQ. CDR3 in amino acids: CASSSRPGQGYLGTGELFF. The CDR3 coding sequence is TGTGCCAGCAGCTCCCGTCCGGGACAGGGGTATTTGGGCACCGGGGAGCTGTTTTTT.

The rearrangement joins TRBV27 to TRBJ1-2; TRBD1 is a possible D gene (5 bases). The CDR3 runs 14 residues. Germline CDR1 is MNHEY and CDR2 is SMNVEV (reference sequence). Trimming left V 2 bases short and J 7 bases short, with 14 bases between. CDR3: CASSLIPGPGGYTF. The CDR3 DNA sequence: TGTGCCAGCAGTTTAATTCCAGGGCCCGGTGGCTACACCTTC.

This rearrangement joins TRBV7-2 to TRBJ1-2; D unclear. The CDR3 sequence is 15 residues long. Deletions cut 1 base from V and 3 bases from J, with 12 bases between. Germline CDR1 and CDR2: SGHTA and FQGNSA. The CDR3 DNA is TGTGCCAGCAGCTTAGTACCAGGTTGGCACTATGGCTACACCTTC. Translated: CASSLVPGWHYGYTF.

This clonotype was recorded many times. This sequence joins TRBV27 and TRBJ1-1; D is perhaps TRBD1 (6 bases). Between the trimmed V and J ends, which lost 6 bases and 1 base, there was a span of 9 bases. Germline V CDR1 and CDR2: MNHEY, SMNVEV (reference sequence). The CDR3 sequence is 13 residues long. CDR3 in DNA: TGTGCCAGCAGACAGGGAGAGAACACTGAAGCTTTCTTT. Its translation: CASRQGENTEAFF.

The rearrangement joins TRBV29-1 to TRBJ2-6, with 7 bases that match TRBD2. The CDR3 is 15 amino acids. Trimming took 1 base from V and 0 from J; bases not matched to a gene: 0. Germline values: CDR1 SQVTM, CDR2 ANQGSEA. The CDR3 is CSVEAGGSGANVLTF. Here the CDR3 DNA reads TGCAGCGTTGAAGCGGGGGGCTCTGGGGCCAACGTCCTGACTTTC.

The rearrangement uses TRBV7-6 and TRBJ1-2; 10 bases align to TRBD1. This CDR3 spans 16 amino acids. Germline V CDR1 and CDR2: SGHVS, FNYEAQ. V shed 4 bases, J shed 4 bases, and the junction held 9 bases outside the gene matches. The CDR3 sequence is CASSSNVGTGAYGYTF. CDR3 in DNA: TGTGCCAGCAGCTCCAATGTCGGGACAGGGGCCTATGGCTACACCTTC.

This clonotype was counted a few times. The chain links TRBV12-5 to TRBJ1-1, with a tentative D call TRBD1 (6 bases). The CDR3 loop spans 13 amino acids. CDR1 is LGHNT and CDR2 is FRNRAP in the germline V gene. The V end was cut by 2 bases, the J end by 5 bases, with 9 bases between. CDR3: CASGLRTVTEAFF. The DNA for the CDR3 is TGTGCTAGTGGTTTGCGGACAGTTACTGAAGCTTTCTTT.

The chain recombines TRBV5-6 with TRBJ1-5, with D possibly TRBD1 on 5 matching bases. Trimming removed 1 base at V and 7 bases at J, with 9 bases between. The CDR3 consists of 13 residues. In germline, CDR1 is SGHDT, CDR2 YYEEEE. CDR3 DNA: TGTGCCAGCAGCTTGACAGGTCAGCAGCCCCAGCATTTT. It translates to CASSLTGQQPQHF.

This rearrangement joins TRBV7-8 to TRBJ2-1; 7 positions agree with TRBD1. Germline V gene lookup returns CDR1 SGHVS and CDR2 FQNEAQ. V was pared by 1 base and J by 6 bases, with 6 bases of the junction left unmatched. The CDR3 loop spans 15 amino acids. The CDR3 is CASSLEEGQANEQFF. CDR3 DNA sequence: TGTGCCAGCAGCTTAGAAGAAGGACAGGCCAATGAGCAGTTCTTC.

The chain carries TRBV20-1 and TRBJ1-1, with D perhaps matching TRBD1 (6 bases). The V end was cut by 6 bases, the J end by 6 bases, with 17 bases between. Germline CDR1 is DFQATT and CDR2 is SNEGSKA (reference sequence). The CDR3 is made up of 13 amino acids. CDR3 loop: CSAPLLGGPEAFF. The CDR3 DNA follows: TGCAGTGCCCCTTTACTGGGGGGCCCTGAAGCTTTCTTT.

This clonotype appeared many times. The rearrangement links TRBV7-9 to TRBJ2-3; D possibly corresponds to TRBD2 (6 bases). V gave up 5 bases and J gave up 4 bases, with 13 bases separating them. Germline V gene lookup returns CDR1 SEHNR and CDR2 FQNEAQ (reference sequence). The CDR3 contains 14 residues. The CDR3 loop is CASSEEGIADTQYF. In DNA form, the CDR3 reads TGTGCCAGCAGCGAGGAGGGGATCGCAGATACGCAGTATTTT.

The chain has TRBV10-2 and TRBJ2-5, with 7 bases aligning to TRBD2. The CDR3 is 15 amino acids. Germline lookup yields CDR1 WSHSY and CDR2 SAAADI. J lost 4 bases, V lost 4 bases, and 9 bases had no gene match. CDR3 nucleotide sequence: TGCGCCAGCAGTGGGACTAGTAGTCCGGGAGAGACCCAGTACTTC. Encoded protein: CASSGTSSPGETQYF.